The T cell receptor beta chain described here comes from a study of shared clonotypes between healthy human individuals. The protocol was immunoSEQ multiplex PCR, while the TCRdb copy is restricted to in-frame clones and leaves out a portion. Among hundreds of thousands of clones listed, around 72% were seen once. The CDR3 consists of 10 residues. Germline CDR1 is SGHNT and CDR2 is YYREEE (reference sequence). Sequenced: memory CD4+ T cells sorted from blood. Sample subset: CD45RA-negative fraction. The sequence came from a young woman in good health. The chain is built from TRBV5-4 and TRBJ2-5, with D maybe TRBD2 (6 bases). Judging by the DNA end, TRBJ2-7 fits better; the J call may be wrong. The CDR3 DNA reads TGTGCCAGGGAGGGAGGCGAGCAGTACTTC. It translates to CAREGGEQYF.